The 4 T cell receptor beta chains presented below share a single source sample, sequenced in a study of blood T cells in healthy people across ages. The second PCR ran 7 to 11 cycles with a sample-barcoded 5' primer and J-beta primers. TCRdb passed the 5' RACE reads through MiXCR, listing each CDR3 protein once. The data contain some 780,000 distinct CDR3 sequences, roughly three fifths of them singletons. The material sequenced was blood. These receptors were taken from a man between 40 and 49 years old in good health.

This clonotype appeared a few times. The chain is built from TRBV20-1 and TRBJ2-7, with D possibly matching TRBD2 (5 bases). Germline V CDR1 and CDR2: DFQATT, SNEGSKA (reference sequence). Trimming pared 2 bases from V and 7 bases from J, leaving 21 bases between. This CDR3 has 15 residues. The CDR3 spells CSARWRPNSYNEQYF. Written as DNA, the CDR3 is TGCAGTGCTAGATGGAGGCCGAACTCCTACAATGAGCAGTACTTC.

V and J are TRBV7-2 and TRBJ2-5; D possibly corresponds to TRBD2 (6 bases). The CDR3 runs to 16 residues. Germline V gene sequence: CDR1 SGHTA, CDR2 FQGNSA. The V gene lost 1 base and the J gene lost 1 base, with 13 bases spanning the gap. In DNA form, the CDR3 reads TGTGCCAGCAGCTTAGGTGTGGGAGCGGGCCAAGAGACCCAGTACTTC. Encoded protein: CASSLGVGAGQETQYF. Based on the CDR3 plus reference TRBV7-2 and TRBJ2-5, the full variable domain is GAGVSQSPSNKVTEKGKDVELRCDPISGHTALYWYRQSLGQGLEFLIYFQGNSAPDKSGLPSDRFSAERTGGSVSTLTIQRTQQEDSAVYLCASSLGVGAGQETQYFGPGTRLLVL.

V is TRBV7-2 and J is TRBJ2-2; 9 nucleotides match TRBD2. The CDR3 totals 16 residues. Trimming cost V 2 bases and J 5 bases; bases outside gene matches: 6. The germline CDR1 and CDR2 sequences are SGHTA and FQGNSA. CDR3 nucleotides: TGTGCCAGCAGCTTACTCCCAGCGGGAGGTACCGGGGAGCTGTTTTTT. It translates to CASSLLPAGGTGELFF. The full variable domain, in which reference TRBV7-2 and TRBJ2-2 provide the parts outside the CDR3, is GAGVSQSPSNKVTEKGKDVELRCDPISGHTALYWYRQSLGQGLEFLIYFQGNSAPDKSGLPSDRFSAERTGGSVSTLTIQRTQQEDSAVYLCASSLLPAGGTGELFFGEGSRLTVL.

The chain carries TRBV2 and TRBJ2-3; D gene unclear. Germline V lookup: CDR1 SNHLY, CDR2 FYNNEI. V was cut by 6 bases and J by 2 bases, with 15 bases left in between. CDR3 length equals 15 residues. The CDR3 DNA follows: TGTGCCAGCAGCCTCTCCCTCAATCCCACAGATACGCAGTATTTT. Protein: CASSLSLNPTDTQYF.